This TCR beta chain was observed in a study of technical replicates of blood from several donors. The V end lost 1 base, the J end lost 4 bases, and 12 bases lay between the germline ends. This CDR3 comprises 15 residues. Looked up from germline, CDR1 is SGHNT and CDR2 is YENEEA. Clones were read by immunoSEQ multiplex PCR, and TCRdb kept only the in-frame ones, dropping some. The data contain roughly 79,000 clones, approximately 94% of them singletons. The genes are TRBV11-3 and TRBJ2-3, with D possibly being TRBD2 (6 bases). The sequence derives from a human donor in good health. Sequencing input: T cells isolated from PBMCs. This CDR3 is CASSLGGGGADTQYF. DNA for the CDR3: TGTGCCAGCAGCTTAGGCGGCGGAGGGGCAGATACGCAGTATTTT.